The present T cell receptor (beta chain) was sequenced within a study of T-cell memory formation after mild COVID-19. The study, taken as a whole, reports: Cross-reactive memory appears to have joined, as suggested by some responding clones showing up in pre-infection memory. CD4/CD8 balance characterized clones contracting day 15 to 85, and CD4+ skew characterized later expanders.

The J segment lost 12 bases and the V segment lost 1 base, leaving 7 bases of the junction unmatched. This CDR3 region has 15 residues. The V gene's germline CDR1 is MNHNS and CDR2 SASEGT. TCRdb used MiXCR to reprocess the 5' RACE reads, holding one entry per CDR3 protein. Of roughly 280,000 distinct CDR3 sequences listed, around 16% are singletons. As regards this clonotype: Antigen: not known.

The rearrangement links TRBV6-1 to TRBJ2-1; 12 nucleotides align to TRBD2. This clonotype was sampled from a young man who had mild COVID-19 (a few samples of this study predate the infection). Cell type and time point are not known. Sequencing input: PBMCs or a T cell subset sorted from them (not recorded which). CDR3 bases: TGTGCCAGCAGTGAAGTGACTAGCGGGGGAGTGGGGCAGTTCTTC. The encoded protein is CASSEVTSGGVGQFF.